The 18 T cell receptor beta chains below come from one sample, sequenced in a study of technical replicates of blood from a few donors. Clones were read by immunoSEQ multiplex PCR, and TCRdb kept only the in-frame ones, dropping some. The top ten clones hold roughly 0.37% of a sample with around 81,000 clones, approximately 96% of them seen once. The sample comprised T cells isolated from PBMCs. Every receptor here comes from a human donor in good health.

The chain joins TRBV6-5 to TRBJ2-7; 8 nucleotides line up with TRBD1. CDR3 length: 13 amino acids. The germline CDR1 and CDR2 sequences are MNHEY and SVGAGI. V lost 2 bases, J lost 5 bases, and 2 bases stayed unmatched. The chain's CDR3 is CASSYPRGHEQYF. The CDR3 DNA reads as TGTGCCAGCAGTTACCCCAGGGGGCACGAGCAGTACTTC.

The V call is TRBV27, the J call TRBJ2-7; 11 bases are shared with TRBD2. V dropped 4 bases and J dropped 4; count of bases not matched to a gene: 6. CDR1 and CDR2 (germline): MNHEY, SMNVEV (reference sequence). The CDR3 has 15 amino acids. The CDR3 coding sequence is TGTGCCAGCAGTTCCCGACTAGCGGGAATATACGAGCAGTACTTC. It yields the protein CASSSRLAGIYEQYF.

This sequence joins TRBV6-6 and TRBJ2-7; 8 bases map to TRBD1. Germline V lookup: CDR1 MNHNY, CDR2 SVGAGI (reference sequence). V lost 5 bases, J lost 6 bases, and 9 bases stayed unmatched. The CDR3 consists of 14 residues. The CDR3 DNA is TGTGCCAGCAGTAAGTCGACAGGGGCTCTCGAGCAGTACTTC. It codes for CASSKSTGALEQYF.

The CDR3 region is CASSSSTRESNQPQHF. The DNA for the CDR3 is TGTGCCAGCAGCTCTTCCACAAGGGAGAGCAATCAGCCCCAGCATTTT. The gene calls are TRBV7-8 and TRBJ1-5; D is ambiguous. The V end lost 4 bases, the J end lost 1 base, and 14 bases lay between the germline ends. Germline CDR1 SGHVS, CDR2 FQNEAQ. This CDR3 is 16 amino acids long.

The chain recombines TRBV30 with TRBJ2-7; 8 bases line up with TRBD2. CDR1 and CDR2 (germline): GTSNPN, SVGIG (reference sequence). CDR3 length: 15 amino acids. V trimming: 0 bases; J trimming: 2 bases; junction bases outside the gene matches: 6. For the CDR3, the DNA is TGTGCCTGGAGTGTAAACCTAGCGGGTGCCTACGAGCAGTACTTC. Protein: CAWSVNLAGAYEQYF.

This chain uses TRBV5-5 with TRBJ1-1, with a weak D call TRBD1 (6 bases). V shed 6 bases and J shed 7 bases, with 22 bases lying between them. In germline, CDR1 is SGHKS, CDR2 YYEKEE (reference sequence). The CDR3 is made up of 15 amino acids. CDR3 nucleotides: TGTGCCAGCATCAAAGACGGGACACTGGGGTTTGAAGCTTTCTTT. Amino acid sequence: CASIKDGTLGFEAFF.

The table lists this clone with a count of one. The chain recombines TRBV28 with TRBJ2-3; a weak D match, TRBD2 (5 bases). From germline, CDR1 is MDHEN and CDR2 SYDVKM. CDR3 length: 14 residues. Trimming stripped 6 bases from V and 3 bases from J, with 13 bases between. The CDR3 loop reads CASSKRTGTDTQYF. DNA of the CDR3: TGTGCCAGCAGCAAGAGGACGGGAACAGATACGCAGTATTTT.

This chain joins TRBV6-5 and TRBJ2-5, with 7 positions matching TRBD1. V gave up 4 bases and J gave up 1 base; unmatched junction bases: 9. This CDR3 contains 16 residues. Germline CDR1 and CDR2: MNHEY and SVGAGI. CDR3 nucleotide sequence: TGTGCCAGCAGTTCAGCTGACAGGGACCTCCAAGAGACCCAGTACTTC. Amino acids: CASSSADRDLQETQYF.

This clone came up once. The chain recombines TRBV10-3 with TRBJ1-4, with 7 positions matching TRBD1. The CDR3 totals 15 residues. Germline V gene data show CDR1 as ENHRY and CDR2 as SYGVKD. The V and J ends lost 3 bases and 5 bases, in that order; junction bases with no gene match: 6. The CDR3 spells CAISDFGGGNEKLFF. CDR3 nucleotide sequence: TGTGCCATCAGTGATTTTGGAGGGGGCAATGAAAAACTGTTTTTT.

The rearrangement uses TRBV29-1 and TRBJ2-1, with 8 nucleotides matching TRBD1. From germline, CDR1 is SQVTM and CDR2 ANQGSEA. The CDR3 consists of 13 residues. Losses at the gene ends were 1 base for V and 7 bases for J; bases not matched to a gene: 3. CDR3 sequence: CSVEGTGLNEQFF. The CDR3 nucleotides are TGCAGCGTTGAAGGGACAGGGCTGAATGAGCAGTTCTTC.

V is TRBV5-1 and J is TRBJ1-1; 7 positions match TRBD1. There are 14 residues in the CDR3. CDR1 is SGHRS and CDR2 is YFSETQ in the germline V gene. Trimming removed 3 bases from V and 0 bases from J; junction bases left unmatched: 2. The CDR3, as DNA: TGCGCCAGCAGCTGGGACAGCTTGAACACTGAAGCTTTCTTT. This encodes CASSWDSLNTEAFF.

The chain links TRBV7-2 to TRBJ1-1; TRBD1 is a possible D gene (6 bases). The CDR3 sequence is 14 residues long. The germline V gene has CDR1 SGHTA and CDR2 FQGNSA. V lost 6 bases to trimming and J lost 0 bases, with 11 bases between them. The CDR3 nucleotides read TGTGCCAGCAGAGGACAGCCCATGAACACTGAAGCTTTCTTT. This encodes CASRGQPMNTEAFF.

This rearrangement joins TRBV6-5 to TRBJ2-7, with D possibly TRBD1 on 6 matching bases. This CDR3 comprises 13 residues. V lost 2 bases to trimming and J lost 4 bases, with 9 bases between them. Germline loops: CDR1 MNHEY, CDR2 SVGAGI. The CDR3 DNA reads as TGTGCCAGCAGTTACACAGGGCTATACGAGCAGTACTTC. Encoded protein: CASSYTGLYEQYF.

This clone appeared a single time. The CDR3 sequence: CASSQELGGVSGANVLTF. CDR3 in DNA: TGTGCCAGCAGCCAAGAGTTAGGGGGAGTTTCTGGGGCCAACGTCCTGACTTTC. The rearrangement uses TRBV4-2 and TRBJ2-6; D may be TRBD1 (6 bases). The CDR3 spans 18 residues. Trimming left V 0 bases short and J 1 base short, with 13 bases between. Germline V gene data show CDR1 as LGHNA and CDR2 as YNFKEQ.

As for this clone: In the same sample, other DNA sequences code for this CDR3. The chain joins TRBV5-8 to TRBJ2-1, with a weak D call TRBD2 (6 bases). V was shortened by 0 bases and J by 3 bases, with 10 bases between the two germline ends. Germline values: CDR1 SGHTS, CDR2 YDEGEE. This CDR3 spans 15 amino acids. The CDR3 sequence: CASSLGTSSYNEQFF. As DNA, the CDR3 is TGTGCCAGCAGCTTGGGAACTAGCAGCTACAATGAGCAGTTCTTC.

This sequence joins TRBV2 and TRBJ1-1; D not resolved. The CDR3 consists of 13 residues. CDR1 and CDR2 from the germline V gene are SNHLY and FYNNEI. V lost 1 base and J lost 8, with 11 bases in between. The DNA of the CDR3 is TGTGCCAGCAGTGAAGGATTCGGGATAGAAGCTTTCTTT. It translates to CASSEGFGIEAFF. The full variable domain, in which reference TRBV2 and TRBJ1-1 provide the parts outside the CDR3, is EPEVTQTPSHQVTQMGQEVILRCVPISNHLYFYWYRQILGQKVEFLVSFYNNEISEKSEIFDDQFSVERPDGSNFTLKIRSTKLEDSAMYFCASSEGFGIEAFFGQGTRLTVV.

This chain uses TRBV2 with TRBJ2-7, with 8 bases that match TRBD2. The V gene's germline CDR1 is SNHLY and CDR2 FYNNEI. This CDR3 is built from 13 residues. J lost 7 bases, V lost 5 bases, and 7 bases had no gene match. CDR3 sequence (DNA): TGTGCCAGCAGTCCACTAGCGGTGCGGGAGCAGTACTTC. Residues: CASSPLAVREQYF.

This chain's CDR3 is CSVSPGLETYEQYF. DNA of the CDR3: TGCAGCGTCTCGCCGGGACTAGAGACCTACGAGCAGTACTTC. This rearrangement joins TRBV29-1 to TRBJ2-7; 8 bases align to TRBD2. The germline gives CDR1 SQVTM, CDR2 ANQGSEA. V lost 6 bases to trimming and J lost 2 bases; unmatched junction nucleotides: 9. The CDR3 runs 14 residues.